These 11 T cell receptor beta chains originate from one sample sequenced in a study of T cell responses to AZD1222 COVID-19 vaccine. The assay was immunoSEQ multiplex PCR, and TCRdb's table has in-frame clones only and misses some. This table has 100,000 to 150,000 clones, roughly 92% appearing once. Sequencing was performed on peripheral blood, taken on day 0 of AZD1222 vaccination. All receptors come from an adult in good health.

This clone was picked up a small number of times. This chain uses TRBV3-1 (or the pseudogene TRBV3-2) with TRBJ1-6; D uncertain. This CDR3 contains 18 residues. V dropped 4 bases and J dropped 5 bases, with 21 bases sitting between them. The germline V gene has CDR1 LGHDT and CDR2 YNNKEL (reference sequence). As DNA, the CDR3 is TGTGCCAGCAGCCGTATCGTTCCCTTCATACATCATAATTCACCCCTCCACTTT. Residues: CASSRIVPFIHHNSPLHF.

A single count supports this clone. The rearrangement joins TRBV5-1 to TRBJ2-7, with D perhaps TRBD2 (6 bases). The CDR3 is made up of 13 amino acids. The V gene lost 1 base and the J gene lost 6 bases, with 11 bases spanning the gap. Germline CDR1 SGHRS, CDR2 YFSETQ. Here the CDR3 DNA reads TGCGCCAGCAGCTTGCCTCAGGAGGGCGAGCAGTACTTC. Protein sequence: CASSLPQEGEQYF.

The chain carries TRBV11-3 and TRBJ2-7; D is uncertain. Per germline, CDR1 SGHNT and CDR2 YENEEA. V was cut by 0 bases and J by 6 bases, with 9 bases left in between. The CDR3 spans 13 residues. The DNA of the CDR3 is TGTGCCAGCAGCTTAGACGGTCAGTCCGAGCAGTACTTC. Translation: CASSLDGQSEQYF.

The rearrangement joins TRBV30 to TRBJ2-5; perhaps TRBD2 as D (5 bases). Looked up from germline, CDR1 is GTSNPN and CDR2 is SVGIG (reference sequence). This CDR3 region has 14 residues. The V and J ends lost 2 bases and 5 bases respectively, with 15 bases between them. CDR3 loop: CAWSPSSGMETQYF. Here the CDR3 DNA reads TGTGCCTGGAGTCCCTCCTCGGGGATGGAGACCCAGTACTTC.

The V gene is TRBV19, the J gene TRBJ2-5; tentative D call: TRBD1 (6 bases). This CDR3 region has 16 residues. Germline values: CDR1 LNHDA, CDR2 SQIVND (reference sequence). V shed 1 base and J shed 1 base, with 13 bases lying between them. CDR3 nucleotide sequence: TGTGCCAGTAGTATAGTGGGACACATATCCCAAGAGACCCAGTACTTC. This encodes CASSIVGHISQETQYF.

The gene calls are TRBV4-1 and TRBJ2-5; no reliable D call. Germline V CDR1 and CDR2: MGHRA, YSYEKL. Trimming pared 1 base from V and 0 bases from J, leaving 3 bases between. The CDR3 consists of 13 residues. CDR3 residues: CASSQGYQETQYF. The CDR3 region has the DNA TGCGCCAGCAGCCAAGGGTACCAAGAGACCCAGTACTTC.

The chain uses TRBV28 and TRBJ2-1, with D perhaps matching TRBD2 (5 bases). The CDR3 sequence is 15 residues long. The V gene lost 2 bases and the J gene lost 5 bases, with 13 bases spanning the gap. Germline lookup yields CDR1 MDHEN and CDR2 SYDVKM. This chain's CDR3 is CASSLGENGHNEQFF. DNA of the CDR3: TGTGCCAGCAGTTTAGGGGAGAACGGCCACAATGAGCAGTTCTTC.

This chain's CDR3 is CASSMRGRAGANVLTF. CDR3 bases: TGTGCCAGTAGTATGAGGGGGAGGGCTGGGGCCAACGTCCTGACTTTC. The genes are TRBV19 and TRBJ2-6; perhaps TRBD2 as D (7 bases). Deletions cut 3 bases from V and 2 bases from J, with 11 bases between. This CDR3 is 16 amino acids long. CDR1 is LNHDA and CDR2 is SQIVND in the germline V gene (reference sequence).

This clone was recorded a few times. This chain links TRBV6-6 with TRBJ2-2; 7 nucleotides agree with TRBD2. Germline trimming cut 1 base from V and 5 bases from J; bases unmatched to any gene: 7. From germline, CDR1 is MNHNY and CDR2 SVGAGI (reference sequence). This CDR3 is 16 amino acids long. DNA of the CDR3: TGTGCCAGCAGTTACTGGGGCGGGAGTGGGACCGGGGAGCTGTTTTTT. Protein sequence: CASSYWGGSGTGELFF.

This clone occurred once. The chain couples TRBV5-4 to TRBJ1-1; maybe TRBD1 (6 bases). V lost 4 bases to trimming and J lost 4 bases, with 14 bases between them. This CDR3 spans 14 amino acids. Germline V gives CDR1 SGHNT, CDR2 YYREEE (reference sequence). The CDR3 region is CASSGQTGGTEAFF. The CDR3 DNA follows: TGTGCCAGCAGCGGGCAGACAGGCGGCACTGAAGCTTTCTTT.

The rearrangement joins TRBV5-4 to TRBJ2-1; D possibly corresponds to TRBD1 (5 bases). The CDR3 spans 14 residues. Germline V gives CDR1 SGHNT, CDR2 YYREEE (reference sequence). Deletions cut 1 base from V and 8 bases from J, with 13 bases between. For the CDR3, the DNA is TGTGCCAGCAGCTTGCCCGATTTAGGGGATGAGCAGTTCTTC. Encoded protein: CASSLPDLGDEQFF.